A single sample gave rise to the 12 T cell receptor beta chains below, sequenced in a study of identical twins. TCRdb itself ran the 5' RACE reads through MiXCR, one entry per CDR3 protein. The sample lists a few hundred thousand distinct CDR3 sequences, about 9% occurring once. The same sample was also used in a study of yellow fever vaccine responses in identical twins.

Sequencing used CD8+ T cells sorted from blood. Source of these receptors: a woman aged 18-30 years in good health.

This clonotype was picked up many times. The rearrangement uses TRBV7-2 and TRBJ2-7; D remains unclear. Trimming left V 0 bases short and J 3 bases short, with 21 bases between. The CDR3 spans 18 residues. Germline V CDR1 and CDR2: SGHTA, FQGNSA. The CDR3 loop is CASSLAVLSAALVYEQYF. CDR3 nucleotides: TGTGCCAGCAGCTTAGCAGTATTATCCGCGGCCCTGGTCTACGAGCAGTACTTC.

The chain joins TRBV6-1 to TRBJ2-2; 7 bases line up with TRBD1. Germline assignment: CDR1 MNHNS and CDR2 SASEGT. V lost 6 bases, J lost 5 bases, and 9 bases stayed unmatched. CDR3 length: 15 residues. CDR3 residues: CASRVGQLETGELFF. DNA for the CDR3: TGTGCCAGCAGGGTGGGACAGTTAGAGACCGGGGAGCTGTTTTTT.

The rearrangement uses TRBV24-1 and TRBJ2-5; D may be TRBD1 (6 bases). V gave up 9 bases and J gave up 3 bases, with 22 bases separating them. The CDR3 totals 16 residues. Germline lookup yields CDR1 KGHDR and CDR2 SFDVKD. CDR3: CATDPRRTVTEETQYF. The CDR3 DNA reads TGTGCCACCGACCCACGCCGGACAGTAACCGAAGAGACCCAGTACTTC.

This clonotype was seen a handful of times. The rearrangement links TRBV20-1 to TRBJ2-5; D is perhaps TRBD1 (6 bases). The CDR3 runs 15 residues. Deletions cut 6 bases from V and 1 base from J, with 18 bases between. Germline CDR1 reads DFQATT; CDR2 reads SNEGSKA (reference sequence). The DNA for the CDR3 is TGCAGTGCCCTTCCACTGGGGGCAGTCCAAGAGACCCAGTACTTC. Its translation is CSALPLGAVQETQYF.

This clonotype was counted a few times. The chain has TRBV4-2 and TRBJ2-1; tentatively, D is TRBD1 (5 bases). Trimming left V 3 bases short and J 4 bases short, with 13 bases between. The CDR3 spans 15 residues. CDR1 and CDR2 from the germline V gene are LGHNA and YNFKEQ. The CDR3 spells CASSQWGASYNEQFF. The CDR3 nucleotides are TGTGCCAGCAGCCAGTGGGGCGCCTCATACAATGAGCAGTTCTTC.

Only a few counts were recorded for this clonotype. The V and J genes are TRBV20-1 and TRBJ2-1; TRBD2 might be the D (5 bases). Germline loops: CDR1 DFQATT, CDR2 SNEGSKA (reference sequence). This CDR3 is 14 amino acids long. The V end lost 2 bases, the J end lost 6 bases, and 14 bases lay between the germline ends. The CDR3 region is CSARKPLELNEQFF. DNA for the CDR3: TGCAGTGCTAGAAAACCACTAGAGCTCAATGAGCAGTTCTTC.

The chain links TRBV29-1 to TRBJ1-2; 7 nucleotides agree with TRBD1. After removal of 1 base from V and 4 bases from J, the junction contained 15 bases not matched to a gene. The CDR3 runs to 17 residues. Germline values: CDR1 SQVTM, CDR2 ANQGSEA. CDR3 region: CSVEGLGTAFLGYGYTF. CDR3 coding DNA: TGCAGCGTTGAAGGACTGGGGACAGCATTTCTTGGCTATGGCTACACCTTC.

J is TRBJ2-7 and V is TRBV9; 7 bases agree with TRBD1. Looked up from germline, CDR1 is SGDLS and CDR2 is YYNGEE. The CDR3 extends over 15 amino acids. The trim removed 3 bases at V and 0 bases at J, leaving 6 bases unmatched. CDR3 sequence reads: CASSAGTALSYEQYF. As DNA, the CDR3 is TGTGCCAGCAGCGCCGGGACAGCTCTCTCCTACGAGCAGTACTTC.

V and J are TRBV6-5 and TRBJ2-3; 10 positions agree with TRBD1. The CDR3 sequence is 18 residues long. The V gene's germline CDR1 is MNHEY and CDR2 SVGAGI. Trimming removed 2 bases from V and 6 bases from J; junction bases left unmatched: 14. The CDR3 region is CASSYARDRGLVWDTQYF. CDR3 DNA sequence: TGTGCCAGCAGTTACGCTCGGGACAGGGGATTGGTCTGGGATACGCAGTATTTT.

To note about this clonotype: In this CDR3 the conserved last residue, phenylalanine or tryptophan, is missing, so a read error is likely. The chain recombines TRBV6-4 with TRBJ2-1; TRBD2 agrees at 13 bases. V dropped 5 bases and J dropped 9; count of bases not matched to a gene: 7. The CDR3 consists of 15 residues. Germline V gene data show CDR1 as MRHNA and CDR2 as SNTAGT. CDR3 region: CASSSGLAGASEQFL. CDR3 coding DNA: TGTGCCAGCAGTTCCGGACTAGCGGGAGCAAGTGAGCAGTTCCTC.

This clonotype was counted between two and nine times. The chain is built from TRBV2 and TRBJ2-1; a possible D gene is TRBD1 (6 bases). The germline CDR1 and CDR2 sequences are SNHLY and FYNNEI. The CDR3 consists of 13 residues. Trimming removed 4 bases from V and 8 bases from J, with 12 bases in between. The CDR3 spells CASSGTAQDEQFF. The CDR3, as DNA: TGTGCCAGCAGTGGGACAGCGCAGGATGAGCAGTTCTTC.

This clonotype came up many times. The chain couples TRBV27 to TRBJ2-7; D remains ambiguous. The V gene lost 5 bases and the J gene lost 2 bases, with 13 bases spanning the gap. There are 14 residues in the CDR3. From germline, CDR1 is MNHEY and CDR2 SMNVEV (reference sequence). The CDR3 DNA sequence: TGTGCCAGCAGTCCCCAAGGGATTGCCTACGAGCAGTACTTC. The encoded protein is CASSPQGIAYEQYF.